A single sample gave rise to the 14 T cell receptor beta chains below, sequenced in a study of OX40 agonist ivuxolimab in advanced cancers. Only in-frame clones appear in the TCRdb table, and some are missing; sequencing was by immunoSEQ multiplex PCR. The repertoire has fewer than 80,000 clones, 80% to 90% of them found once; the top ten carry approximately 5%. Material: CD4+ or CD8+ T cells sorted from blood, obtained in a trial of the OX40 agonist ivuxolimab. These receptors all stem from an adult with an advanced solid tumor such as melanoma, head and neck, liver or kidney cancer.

The CDR3 DNA reads as TGCGCCAGCAGCTCGGCAATGTCTAGCGGGAGTGGCAAAAACATTCAGTACTTC. This codes for CASSSAMSSGSGKNIQYF. The rearrangement joins TRBV5-1 to TRBJ2-4, with 10 bases lining up with TRBD2. J was trimmed by 3 bases and V by 3 bases; bases with no gene match: 12. Germline-derived CDR1 and CDR2 are SGHRS and YFSETQ. The CDR3 extends over 18 amino acids.

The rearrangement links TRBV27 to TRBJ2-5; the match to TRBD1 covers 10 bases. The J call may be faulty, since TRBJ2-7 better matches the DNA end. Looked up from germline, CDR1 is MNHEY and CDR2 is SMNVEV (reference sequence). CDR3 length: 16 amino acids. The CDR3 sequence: CASSLSSDRGPYEQYF. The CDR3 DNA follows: TGTGCCAGCAGTTTATCCTCAGACAGGGGGCCCTACGAGCAGTACTTC.

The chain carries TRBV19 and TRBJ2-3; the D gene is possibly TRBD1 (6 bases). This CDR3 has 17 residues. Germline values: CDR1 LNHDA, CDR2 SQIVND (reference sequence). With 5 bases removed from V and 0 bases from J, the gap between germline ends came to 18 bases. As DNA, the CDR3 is TGTGCCAGTAGTGCCAACCCGACGACAGGAAGCACAGATACGCAGTATTTT. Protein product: CASSANPTTGSTDTQYF.

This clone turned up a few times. The CDR3 nucleotides are TGTGCCAGCAGCTTACAGGGTTCGGAGGGAAACACCATATATTTT. Its protein product is CASSLQGSEGNTIYF. This chain connects TRBV7-6 to TRBJ1-3, with D possibly being TRBD1 (5 bases). This CDR3 comprises 15 residues. The ends were cut back, 2 bases at V and 4 bases at J, with 12 bases in the middle. Germline V gives CDR1 SGHVS, CDR2 FNYEAQ. The variable domain in full, with the rest retrieved from reference TRBV7-6 and TRBJ1-3, is GAGVSQSPRYKVTKRGQDVALRCDPISGHVSLYWYRQALGQGPEFLTYFNYEAQQDKSGLPNDRFSAERPEGSISTLTIQRTEQRDSAMYRCASSLQGSEGNTIYFGEGSWLTVV.

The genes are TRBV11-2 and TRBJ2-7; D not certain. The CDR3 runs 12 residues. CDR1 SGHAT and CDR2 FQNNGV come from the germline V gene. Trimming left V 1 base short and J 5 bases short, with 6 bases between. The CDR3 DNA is TGTGCCAGCAGCTTAGGTGGGAACGAGCAGTACTTC. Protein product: CASSLGGNEQYF.

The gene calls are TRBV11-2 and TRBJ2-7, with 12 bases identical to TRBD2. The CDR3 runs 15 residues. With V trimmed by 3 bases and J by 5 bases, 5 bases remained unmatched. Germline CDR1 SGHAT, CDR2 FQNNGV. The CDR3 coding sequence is TGTGCCAGCAGCTTTCGGACTAGCGGGACCCACGAGCAGTACTTC. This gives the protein CASSFRTSGTHEQYF.

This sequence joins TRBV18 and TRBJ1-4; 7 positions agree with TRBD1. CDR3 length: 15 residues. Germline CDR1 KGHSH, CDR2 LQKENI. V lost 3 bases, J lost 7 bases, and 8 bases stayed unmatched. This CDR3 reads CASSPPGGSGEKLFF. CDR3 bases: TGTGCCAGCTCACCTCCAGGGGGATCGGGTGAAAAACTGTTTTTT.

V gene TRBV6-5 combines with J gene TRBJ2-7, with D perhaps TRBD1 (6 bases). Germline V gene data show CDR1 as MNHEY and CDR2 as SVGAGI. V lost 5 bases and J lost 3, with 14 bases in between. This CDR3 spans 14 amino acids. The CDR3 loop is CASSPGDTDYEQYF. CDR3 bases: TGTGCCAGCAGTCCTGGGGACACGGACTACGAGCAGTACTTC.

The CDR3 coding sequence is TGTGCCAGCAGTTACGCCGGGCCGCCCTCTGGAAACACCATATATTTT. Protein: CASSYAGPPSGNTIYF. The V and J genes are TRBV6-6 and TRBJ1-3; D uncertain. Trimming stripped 2 bases from V and 0 bases from J, with 11 bases between. Germline assignment: CDR1 MNHNY and CDR2 SVGAGI (reference sequence). This CDR3 spans 16 amino acids.

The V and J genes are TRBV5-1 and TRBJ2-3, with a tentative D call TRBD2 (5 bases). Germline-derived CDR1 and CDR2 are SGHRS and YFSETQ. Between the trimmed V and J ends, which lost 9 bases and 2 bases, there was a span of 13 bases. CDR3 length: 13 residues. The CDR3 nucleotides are TGCGCCACCTCTACAGCGGTCACAGATACGCAGTATTTT. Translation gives CATSTAVTDTQYF.

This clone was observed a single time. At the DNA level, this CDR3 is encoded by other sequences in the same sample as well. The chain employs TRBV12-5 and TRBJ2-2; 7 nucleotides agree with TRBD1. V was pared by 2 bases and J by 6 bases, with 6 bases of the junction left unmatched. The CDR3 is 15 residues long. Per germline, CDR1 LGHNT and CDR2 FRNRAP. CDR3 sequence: CASGLNRGSAGELFF. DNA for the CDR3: TGTGCTAGTGGTTTGAACAGGGGCTCCGCCGGGGAGCTGTTTTTT.

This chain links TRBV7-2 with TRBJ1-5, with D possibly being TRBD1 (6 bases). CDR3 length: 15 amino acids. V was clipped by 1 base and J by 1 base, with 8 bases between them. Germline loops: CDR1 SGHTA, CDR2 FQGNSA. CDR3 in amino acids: CASSLGDTSNQPQHF. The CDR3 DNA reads TGTGCCAGCAGCTTAGGGGACACAAGCAATCAGCCCCAGCATTTT.

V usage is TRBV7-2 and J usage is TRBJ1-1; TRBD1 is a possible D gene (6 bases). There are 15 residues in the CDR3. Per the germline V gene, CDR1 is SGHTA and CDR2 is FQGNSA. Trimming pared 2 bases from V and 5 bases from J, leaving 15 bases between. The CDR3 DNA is TGTGCCAGCAGCTTAAAGGGGGTGGGAGGAACTGAAGCTTTCTTT. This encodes CASSLKGVGGTEAFF. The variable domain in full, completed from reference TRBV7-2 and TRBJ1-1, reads GAGVSQSPSNKVTEKGKDVELRCDPISGHTALYWYRQSLGQGLEFLIYFQGNSAPDKSGLPSDRFSAERTGGSVSTLTIQRTQQEDSAVYLCASSLKGVGGTEAFFGQGTRLTVV.

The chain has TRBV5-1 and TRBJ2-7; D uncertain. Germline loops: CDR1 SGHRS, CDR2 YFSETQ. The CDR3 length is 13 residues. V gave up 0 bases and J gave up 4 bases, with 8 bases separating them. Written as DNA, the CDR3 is TGCGCCAGCAGCTTGGGACCAGCGTACGAGCAGTACTTC. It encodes CASSLGPAYEQYF.